The 29 T cell receptor beta chains below were found in one sample sequenced in a study of blood T cell repertoires in COVID-19. Clones were sequenced by immunoSEQ multiplex PCR, and TCRdb holds only the in-frame ones, with some missing. The profile shows about 70,000 clones, 80% to 90% of them singletons. The sequenced sample consisted of peripheral blood. The source is an elderly man with acute or convalescent COVID-19.

This chain links TRBV5-1 with TRBJ2-1; the match to TRBD1 covers 9 bases. With V trimmed by 4 bases and J by 6 bases, 8 bases remained unmatched. Germline lookup yields CDR1 SGHRS and CDR2 YFSETQ. The length of the CDR3 is 15 residues. The CDR3 here is CASSVDRGFLNEQFF. In nucleotides, the CDR3 is TGCGCCAGCAGCGTGGACAGGGGCTTCCTCAATGAGCAGTTCTTC.

The chain employs TRBV6-6 and TRBJ2-6; no clear D gene. Trimming pared 7 bases from V and 0 bases from J, leaving 7 bases between. This CDR3 region has 14 residues. Germline V gene sequence: CDR1 MNHNY, CDR2 SVGAGI (reference sequence). The CDR3 is CASTRSSGANVLTF. DNA for the CDR3: TGTGCCAGCACTCGGAGCTCTGGGGCCAACGTCCTGACTTTC.

In its sample, this clone was seen a few times. In DNA form, the CDR3 reads TGCGCCCCCTCCCCCGGCTACACCTTC. Its protein is CAPSPGYTF. The rearrangement links TRBV5-1 to TRBJ1-2; unclear D gene. The germline gives CDR1 SGHRS, CDR2 YFSETQ. Deletions cut 10 bases from V and 8 bases from J, with 9 bases between. The CDR3 has 9 residues.

V usage is TRBV2 and J usage is TRBJ2-1; tentatively, D is TRBD1 (7 bases). The CDR3 totals 13 residues. Germline CDR1 SNHLY, CDR2 FYNNEI. V lost 4 bases to trimming and J lost 9 bases, with 13 bases between them. The CDR3 region is CASSVNQGGEQFF. DNA of the CDR3: TGTGCCAGCAGTGTCAACCAGGGGGGTGAGCAGTTCTTC.

This clone was seen just once. This rearrangement joins TRBV3-1 (or the pseudogene TRBV3-2) to TRBJ2-2, with 9 positions matching TRBD1. Germline V CDR1 and CDR2: LGHDT, YNNKEL (reference sequence). The CDR3 covers 14 residues. Trimming cost V 4 bases and J 7 bases; bases outside gene matches: 4. CDR3 sequence (DNA): TGTGCCAGCAGCCTTGGGACAGGGATCGGGGAGCTGTTTTTT. Translation gives CASSLGTGIGELFF.

The chain joins TRBV11-3 to TRBJ2-1; 8 bases line up with TRBD2. The CDR3 has 14 residues. The J segment lost 4 bases and the V segment lost 3 bases, leaving 2 bases of the junction unmatched. Germline V gives CDR1 SGHNT, CDR2 YENEEA. CDR3 loop: CASSLSGGYNEQFF. The CDR3, as DNA: TGTGCCAGCAGCTTGAGCGGGGGATACAATGAGCAGTTCTTC.

This clone was observed a few times. The chain combines TRBV7-2 with TRBJ2-1, with TRBD1 matching 7 bases. Germline V gene sequence: CDR1 SGHTA, CDR2 FQGNSA. The CDR3 sequence is 17 residues long. With 5 bases clipped from V and 0 bases from J, the junction kept 10 bases outside the gene matches. Written as DNA, the CDR3 is TGTGCCAGCAGCGACCGGGACAGAGGGGGCTCCTACAATGAGCAGTTCTTC. It is translated as CASSDRDRGGSYNEQFF.

This clone was detected only once. This chain connects TRBV19 to TRBJ2-1, with 7 bases aligning to TRBD1. The CDR3 consists of 13 residues. V dropped 5 bases and J dropped 5; count of bases not matched to a gene: 3. The germline CDR1 and CDR2 sequences are LNHDA and SQIVND (reference sequence). The CDR3 protein is CASSSGQNNEQFF. The DNA for the CDR3 is TGTGCCAGTAGTTCGGGACAGAACAATGAGCAGTTCTTC.

V and J are TRBV7-3 and TRBJ2-3, with D uncertain. The CDR3 covers 13 residues. V was pared by 5 bases and J by 6 bases, with 12 bases between. Germline CDR1 and CDR2: SGHTA and FQGTGA. The CDR3 sequence is CASSRQPGDTQYF. CDR3 in DNA: TGTGCCAGCAGCCGACAACCTGGGGATACGCAGTATTTT. Based on the CDR3 plus reference TRBV7-3 and TRBJ2-3, the full variable domain is GAGVSQTPSNKVTEKGKYVELRCDPISGHTALYWYRQSLGQGPEFLIYFQGTGAADDSGLPNDRFFAVRPEGSVSTLKIQRTERGDSAVYLCASSRQPGDTQYFGPGTRLTVL.

V usage is TRBV5-6 and J usage is TRBJ2-7; D is possibly TRBD2 (5 bases). This CDR3 has 14 residues. Germline-derived CDR1 and CDR2 are SGHDT and YYEEEE. Trimming took off 4 bases at V and 2 bases at J, with 13 bases between the two ends. The CDR3 here is CASSTGLGAYEQYF. The CDR3 DNA follows: TGTGCCAGCAGCACCGGACTGGGCGCCTACGAGCAGTACTTC.

Here the CDR3 DNA reads TGCGCCAGCAGCCCAGGGACTAGCGGTTACAATGAGCAGTTCTTC. It is translated as CASSPGTSGYNEQFF. The chain combines TRBV5-1 with TRBJ2-1; 11 nucleotides align to TRBD2. Germline loops: CDR1 SGHRS, CDR2 YFSETQ. The CDR3 is 15 amino acids. Unmatched junction bases numbered 4, after V lost 4 bases and J lost 4 bases.

This clone was seen more than once but under ten times. V usage is TRBV28 and J usage is TRBJ2-6; D might be TRBD2 (6 bases). Trimming pared 9 bases from V and 2 bases from J, leaving 23 bases between. This CDR3 region has 18 residues. CDR1 and CDR2 (germline): MDHEN, SYDVKM. As DNA, the CDR3 is TGTGCCAGTGGGCGGGATCCCGGACTCGTTCCTGGGGCCAACGTCCTGACTTTC. Its protein product is CASGRDPGLVPGANVLTF.

The sample holds one count of this clone. The chain recombines TRBV5-1 with TRBJ2-2; 9 bases line up with TRBD2. This CDR3 spans 18 amino acids. The junction had 12 bases not matched to a gene; V was cut back by 0 bases and J by 6 bases. CDR1 and CDR2 (germline): SGHRS, YFSETQ. CDR3 nucleotide sequence: TGCGCCAGCAGCTTGGAGCTCGCGGGGGGGCCGGCGGCCGGGGAGCTGTTTTTT. Its translation: CASSLELAGGPAAGELFF.

This clone was counted a few times. The rearrangement links TRBV12-5 to TRBJ1-3, with a tentative D call TRBD1 (6 bases). In germline, CDR1 is LGHNT, CDR2 FRNRAP. Trimming left V 6 bases short and J 0 bases short, with 9 bases between. This CDR3 region has 14 residues. The CDR3 region has the DNA TGTGCTAGTGGCAGGACAGCCTCTGGAAACACCATATATTTT. Amino acids: CASGRTASGNTIYF.

This rearrangement joins TRBV7-9 to TRBJ2-3; 8 bases map to TRBD2. The V gene end was trimmed by 2 bases and the J gene end by 3 bases; junction bases not matched to a gene: 10. The CDR3 is 17 residues long. Per the germline V gene, CDR1 is SEHNR and CDR2 is FQNEAQ (reference sequence). Here the CDR3 reads CASSLRDAGGSTDTQYF. As DNA, the CDR3 is TGTGCCAGCAGCTTAAGAGACGCGGGAGGAAGTACAGATACGCAGTATTTT.

The chain couples TRBV9 to TRBJ2-1, with TRBD2 matching over 16 bases. Trimming took 4 bases from V and 11 from J; bases not matched to a gene: 9. This CDR3 contains 16 residues. Germline V gene sequence: CDR1 SGDLS, CDR2 YYNGEE. CDR3 protein: CASSPTPGLAGGQQFF. The CDR3 DNA is TGTGCCAGCAGCCCCACGCCGGGACTAGCGGGAGGGCAGCAGTTCTTC.

Only one count was recorded for this clone. The gene calls are TRBV19 and TRBJ2-2; no firm D call. Looked up from germline, CDR1 is LNHDA and CDR2 is SQIVND (reference sequence). This CDR3 has 12 amino acids. The V gene lost 5 bases and the J gene lost 6 bases, with 7 bases spanning the gap. The CDR3 region is CASSFYAGELFF. The CDR3 bases are TGTGCCAGTAGTTTCTACGCCGGGGAGCTGTTTTTT.

This rearrangement joins TRBV5-1 to TRBJ2-7, with TRBD2 matching 8 bases. J lost 2 bases, V lost 4 bases, and 11 bases had no gene match. Germline lookup yields CDR1 SGHRS and CDR2 YFSETQ. This CDR3 spans 16 amino acids. The CDR3 is CASSPGSGTRAYEQYF. The CDR3 coding sequence is TGCGCCAGCAGCCCCGGGTCCGGGACTAGGGCCTACGAGCAGTACTTC.

This clone is a singleton in its sample. The CDR3: CASTAWGRFQEAFF. The DNA for the CDR3 is TGTGCCAGCACCGCTTGGGGGCGGTTCCAAGAAGCTTTCTTT. The chain recombines TRBV6-5 with TRBJ1-1; perhaps TRBD1 as D (6 bases). The germline CDR1 and CDR2 sequences are MNHEY and SVGAGI. V lost 7 bases to trimming and J lost 8 bases, with 20 bases between them. CDR3 size: 14 residues.

The rearrangement uses TRBV2 and TRBJ2-7; 8 nucleotides match TRBD2. Germline values: CDR1 SNHLY, CDR2 FYNNEI. The trim removed 8 bases at V and 7 bases at J, leaving 10 bases unmatched. CDR3 length equals 13 residues. CDR3 nucleotides: TGTGCCAGCTCCCGGGGTAGCGGGACAGAGCAGTACTTC. Its protein product is CASSRGSGTEQYF.

The chain is built from TRBV6-2 or TRBV6-3 and TRBJ2-5; possibly TRBD1 for D (6 bases). Trimming pared 2 bases from V and 0 bases from J, leaving 10 bases between. The CDR3 is made up of 15 amino acids. Germline values: CDR1 MNHEY, CDR2 SVGEGT. CDR3 DNA sequence: TGTGCCAGCAGTTACACCGACAGGTACCAAGAGACCCAGTACTTC. Residues: CASSYTDRYQETQYF.

The chain recombines TRBV6-1 with TRBJ1-1; D might be TRBD1 (5 bases). V was clipped by 3 bases and J by 0 bases, with 11 bases between them. The CDR3 is 15 residues long. Germline V gene lookup returns CDR1 MNHNS and CDR2 SASEGT. The CDR3 DNA reads TGTGCCAGCAGTGATCAGGGCAGCTTGAACACTGAAGCTTTCTTT. Translated: CASSDQGSLNTEAFF.

The chain employs TRBV6-5 and TRBJ2-1; 9 positions match TRBD2. This CDR3 comprises 15 residues. Germline-derived CDR1 and CDR2 are MNHEY and SVGAGI. Trimming removed 4 bases from V and 10 bases from J; junction bases left unmatched: 11. The CDR3 spells CASSSTSGPLGEQFF. The CDR3 coding sequence is TGTGCCAGCAGTTCTACTAGCGGGCCCTTAGGAGAGCAGTTCTTC.

The chain couples TRBV4-1 to TRBJ1-1; D might be TRBD1 (6 bases). Germline CDR1 MGHRA, CDR2 YSYEKL. This CDR3 is built from 15 residues. V was pared by 4 bases and J by 0 bases, with 12 bases between. CDR3 in DNA: TGCGCCAGCAGCCGTACAGGGTTAGTGAACACTGAAGCTTTCTTT. Translated: CASSRTGLVNTEAFF.

The V gene is TRBV5-1, the J gene TRBJ2-3; the D is unclear. V lost 7 bases, J lost 5 bases, and 8 bases lay in between. The length of the CDR3 is 11 residues. Germline CDR1 and CDR2: SGHRS and YFSETQ. The CDR3 DNA sequence: TGCGCCAGCTCCCAACAAGATACGCAGTATTTT. This codes for CASSQQDTQYF.

The J gene is TRBJ2-5, the V gene TRBV2; a weak D match, TRBD2 (6 bases). Germline loops: CDR1 SNHLY, CDR2 FYNNEI. V was pared by 4 bases and J by 4 bases, with 13 bases between. This CDR3 is built from 14 residues. The CDR3 loop is CASSVRFGGETQYF. The CDR3 nucleotides are TGTGCCAGCAGTGTGAGGTTCGGGGGAGAGACCCAGTACTTC.

V is TRBV5-1 and J is TRBJ1-2; TRBD1 matches at 11 bases. V was clipped by 2 bases and J by 4 bases; unmatched bases: 4. Looked up from germline, CDR1 is SGHRS and CDR2 is YFSETQ. The CDR3 totals 15 residues. CDR3 coding DNA: TGCGCCAGCAGCTTAGGACAGGGGGCGAGCTATGGCTACACCTTC. Translating it yields CASSLGQGASYGYTF. Full variable domain (rest looked up from reference TRBV5-1 and TRBJ1-2): KAGVTQTPRYLIKTRGQQVTLSCSPISGHRSVSWYQQTPGQGLQFLFEYFSETQRNKGNFPGRFSGRQFSNSRSEMNVSTLELGDSALYLCASSLGQGASYGYTFGSGTRLTVV.

The chain is built from TRBV29-1 and TRBJ2-6; 8 bases match TRBD1. The germline CDR1 and CDR2 sequences are SQVTM and ANQGSEA. This CDR3 spans 16 amino acids. CDR3: CSCRTGGSSGANVLTF. The CDR3 coding sequence is TGCAGTTGTAGAACAGGGGGGTCCTCTGGGGCCAACGTCCTGACTTTC.

This rearrangement joins TRBV3-1 (or the pseudogene TRBV3-2) to TRBJ2-5; 14 bases are a match to TRBD2. The CDR3 contains 18 residues. The V gene end was trimmed by 4 bases and the J gene end by 2 bases; junction bases not matched to a gene: 9. The germline V gene has CDR1 LGHDT and CDR2 YNNKEL (reference sequence). The CDR3 DNA sequence: TGTGCCAGCAGCCGAGGACTAGCGGGGGGCCGAGGGCAAGAGACCCAGTACTTC. Protein sequence: CASSRGLAGGRGQETQYF.